Listed below are T cell receptor beta chains from one sample, sequenced in a study of shared clonotypes between healthy human individuals. The method was immunoSEQ multiplex PCR; TCRdb's version includes in-frame clones alone and lacks a portion of them. This sample has about 2.1 million clones, with around 95% found just once. The sample comprised naive CD8+ T cells from PBMCs. The receptor source for this set is a man between 18 and 29 years old in good health. Some clones in this sample may be carry-over from other donors' samples. CDR3s leave out the opening cysteine and the closing phenylalanine or tryptophan.

J,V,CDR3
TRBJ2-7,TRBV18,ASSPRRTSQDYEQY
TRBJ2-7,TRBV27,ASSHGTTYEQY
TRBJ2-7,TRBV11-2,ASERPVSGQGYEQY
TRBJ1-5,TRBV2,ASSDRGSNQPQH
TRBJ2-7,TRBV10-1,ASSGTFIHEQY
TRBJ2-7,TRBV5-4,ASSGDRAYEQY
TRBJ2-1,TRBV7-2,ASSSPTGTSYNEQF
TRBJ2-5,TRBV27,ASSNRGAAQETQY
TRBJ2-7,TRBV5-8,ASSLVWQGGYEQY
TRBJ2-2,TRBV5-1,ASSLAPSGIWNTGELF
TRBJ1-1,TRBV29-1,SVAVAEAF
TRBJ2-2,TRBV27,ASSLTGELF
TRBJ2-1,TRBV19,ASSIRDRGLDEQF
TRBJ2-7,TRBV27,ASSHGQGSYEQY
TRBJ2-1,TRBV19,ASRNSFAGGLYNEQF
TRBJ1-2,TRBV2,ASSEAPPGQGYGYT
TRBJ2-5,TRBV18,ASSRPGLAGIVETQY
TRBJ1-1,TRBV29-1,SAWGIGEAF
TRBJ2-7,TRBV11-2,ASSLGGGRERVYEQY
TRBJ2-2,TRBV28,ASSPLGLNTGELF
TRBJ2-7,TRBV5-6,ASSLVGRPHEQY
TRBJ1-1,TRBV2,ASREGGMNTEAF
TRBJ1-2,TRBV30,AWSVPLLYGYT
TRBJ2-7,TRBV5-1,ASSWSDREGPYEQY
TRBJ2-7,TRBV14,ASSQVAGRSYEQY
TRBJ1-2,TRBV27,ASSPRDRGHHGYT
TRBJ1-5,TRBV27,ASLGTGALPNQPQH
TRBJ2-1,TRBV6-1,ASSDSGLSSYNEQF
TRBJ2-1,TRBV5-1,ASSSNHNEQF
TRBJ2-1,TRBV27,ASRSVAARYNEQF
TRBJ2-7,TRBV19,ASSPSPRDSLYEQY
TRBJ2-2,TRBV5-6,ASSLYGGRGDTGELF
TRBJ2-7,TRBV11-2,ASSLARLAPYEQY
TRBJ2-1,TRBV9,ASRNFRNEQF
TRBJ1-2,TRBV20-1,SARDTYGYT
TRBJ2-3,TRBV6-5,ASSSTRSSTDTQY
TRBJ2-1,TRBV28,ATTTEYNEQF
TRBJ2-7,TRBV7-6,ASSGRTSGTYEQY